These 2 T cell receptor beta chains originate from one sample sequenced in a study of control samples from healthy donors and cancer patients. Produced via immunoSEQ multiplex PCR; TCRdb's table is partial and in-frame only. Counted here are around 100,000 clones, approximately 84% occurring once; the ten biggest clones make up 18%. The sample was blood. These receptors were collected from a woman aged 50 to 65 in good health.

V is TRBV6-5 and J is TRBJ1-4, with 10 positions matching TRBD1. The junction had 1 base not matched to a gene; V was cut back by 0 bases and J by 6 bases. This CDR3 contains 15 residues. Per the germline V gene, CDR1 is MNHEY and CDR2 is SVGAGI. The CDR3 nucleotides are TGTGCCAGCAGTTACTCAGACAGGGGGCATGAAAAACTGTTTTTT. This sequence encodes CASSYSDRGHEKLFF.

The CDR3 loop reads CASSESVVWDGKYEQYF. The CDR3 DNA reads as TGCGCCAGCAGTGAGTCGGTCGTTTGGGACGGGAAATACGAGCAGTACTTC. The chain carries TRBV10-1 and TRBJ2-7, with D possibly called TRBD1 or TRBD2 (5 bases each). V was shortened by 0 bases and J by 4 bases, with 19 bases between the two germline ends. The CDR3 length is 17 residues. From germline, CDR1 is WNHNN and CDR2 SYGVQD (reference sequence).